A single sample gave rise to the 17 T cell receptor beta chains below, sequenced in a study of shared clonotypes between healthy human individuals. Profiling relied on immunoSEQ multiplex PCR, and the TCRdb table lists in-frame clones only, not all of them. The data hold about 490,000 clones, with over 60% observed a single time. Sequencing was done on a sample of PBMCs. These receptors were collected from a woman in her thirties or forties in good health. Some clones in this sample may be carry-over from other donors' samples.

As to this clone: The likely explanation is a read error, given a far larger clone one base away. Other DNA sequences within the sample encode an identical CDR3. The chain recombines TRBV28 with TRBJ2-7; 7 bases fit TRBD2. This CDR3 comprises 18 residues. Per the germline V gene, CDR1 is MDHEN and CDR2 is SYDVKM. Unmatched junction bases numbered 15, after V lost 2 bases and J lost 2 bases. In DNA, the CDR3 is TGTGCCAGCAGTTTAAGCGGGACCTTCACATTTAACACCTACGAGCAGTACTTC. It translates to CASSLSGTFTFNTYEQYF.

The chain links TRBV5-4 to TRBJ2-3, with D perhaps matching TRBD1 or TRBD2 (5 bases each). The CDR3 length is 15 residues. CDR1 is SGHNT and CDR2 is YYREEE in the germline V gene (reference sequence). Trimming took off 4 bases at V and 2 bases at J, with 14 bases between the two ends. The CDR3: CASSIPGPITDTQYF. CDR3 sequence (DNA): TGTGCCAGCAGCATTCCGGGACCCATCACAGATACGCAGTATTTT.

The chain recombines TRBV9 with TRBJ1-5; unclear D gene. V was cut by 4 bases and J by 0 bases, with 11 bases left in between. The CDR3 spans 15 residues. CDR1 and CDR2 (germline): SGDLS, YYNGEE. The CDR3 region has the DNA TGTGCCAGCAGCCCCACAGCAACTAGCAATCAGCCCCAGCATTTT. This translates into CASSPTATSNQPQHF.

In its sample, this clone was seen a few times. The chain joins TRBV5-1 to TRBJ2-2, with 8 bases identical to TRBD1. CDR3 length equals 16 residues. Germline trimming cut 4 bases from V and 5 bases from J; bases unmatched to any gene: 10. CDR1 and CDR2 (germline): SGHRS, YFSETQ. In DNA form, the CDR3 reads TGCGCCAGCAGCCCTGGACAGGGAACGCTGACCGGGGAGCTGTTTTTT. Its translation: CASSPGQGTLTGELFF.

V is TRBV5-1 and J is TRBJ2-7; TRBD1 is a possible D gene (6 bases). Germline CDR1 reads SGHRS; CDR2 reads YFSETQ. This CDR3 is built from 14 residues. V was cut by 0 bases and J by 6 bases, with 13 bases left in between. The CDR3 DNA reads TGCGCCAGCAGCTTGGATCAGGGGTTCTCCGAGCAGTACTTC. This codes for CASSLDQGFSEQYF. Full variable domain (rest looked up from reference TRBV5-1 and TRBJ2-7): KAGVTQTPRYLIKTRGQQVTLSCSPISGHRSVSWYQQTPGQGLQFLFEYFSETQRNKGNFPGRFSGRQFSNSRSEMNVSTLELGDSALYLCASSLDQGFSEQYFGPGTRLTVT.

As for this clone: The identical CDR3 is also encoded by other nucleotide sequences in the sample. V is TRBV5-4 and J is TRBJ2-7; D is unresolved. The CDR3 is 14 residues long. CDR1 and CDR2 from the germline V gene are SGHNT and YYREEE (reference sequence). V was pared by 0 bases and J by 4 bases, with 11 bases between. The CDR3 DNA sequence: TGTGCCAGCAGCTTGGAGGTTAGCTCGTACGAGCAGTACTTC. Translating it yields CASSLEVSSYEQYF.

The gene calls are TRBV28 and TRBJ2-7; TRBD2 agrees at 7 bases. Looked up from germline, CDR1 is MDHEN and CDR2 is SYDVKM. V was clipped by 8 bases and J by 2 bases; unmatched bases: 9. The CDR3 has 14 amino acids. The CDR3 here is CASHKASGAYEQYF. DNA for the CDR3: TGTGCCAGCCATAAGGCTAGCGGAGCCTACGAGCAGTACTTC.

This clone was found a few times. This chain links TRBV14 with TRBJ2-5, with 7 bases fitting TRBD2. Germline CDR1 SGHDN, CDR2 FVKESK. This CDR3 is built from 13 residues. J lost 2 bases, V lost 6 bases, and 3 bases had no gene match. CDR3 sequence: CASRHSGQETQYF. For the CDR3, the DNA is TGTGCCAGCAGACATAGCGGGCAAGAGACCCAGTACTTC.

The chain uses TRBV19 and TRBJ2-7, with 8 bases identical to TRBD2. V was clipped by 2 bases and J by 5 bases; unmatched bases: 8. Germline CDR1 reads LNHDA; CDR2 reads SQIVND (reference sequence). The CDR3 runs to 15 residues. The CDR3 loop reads CASSIRSGREDEQYF. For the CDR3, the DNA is TGTGCCAGTAGTATACGAAGCGGGAGAGAAGACGAGCAGTACTTC.

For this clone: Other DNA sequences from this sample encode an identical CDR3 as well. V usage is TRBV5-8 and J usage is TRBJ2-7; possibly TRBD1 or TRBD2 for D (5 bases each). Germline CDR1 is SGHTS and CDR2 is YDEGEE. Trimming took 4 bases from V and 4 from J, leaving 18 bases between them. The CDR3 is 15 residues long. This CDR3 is CASSLGTGALYEQYF. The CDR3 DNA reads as TGTGCCAGCAGCCTGGGGACCGGAGCGTTATACGAGCAGTACTTC.

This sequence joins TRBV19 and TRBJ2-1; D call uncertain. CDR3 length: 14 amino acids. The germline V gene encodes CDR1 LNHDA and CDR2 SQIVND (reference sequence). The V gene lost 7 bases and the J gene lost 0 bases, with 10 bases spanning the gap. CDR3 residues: CASMSSLSYNEQFF. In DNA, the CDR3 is TGTGCCAGTATGTCCAGCCTCTCCTACAATGAGCAGTTCTTC.

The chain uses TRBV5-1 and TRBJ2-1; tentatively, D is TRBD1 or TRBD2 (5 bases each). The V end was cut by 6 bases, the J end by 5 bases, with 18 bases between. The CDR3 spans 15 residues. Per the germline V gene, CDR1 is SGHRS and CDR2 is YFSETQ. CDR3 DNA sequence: TGCGCCAGCACACCCTACGGGGACCGGAACAATGAGCAGTTCTTC. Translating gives CASTPYGDRNNEQFF.

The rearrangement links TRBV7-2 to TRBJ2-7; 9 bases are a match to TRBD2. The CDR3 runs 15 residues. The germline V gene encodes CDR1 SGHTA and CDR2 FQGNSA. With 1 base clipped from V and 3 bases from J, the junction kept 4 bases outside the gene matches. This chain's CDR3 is CASSLVPTSGYEQYF. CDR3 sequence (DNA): TGTGCCAGCAGCTTAGTACCGACTAGCGGCTACGAGCAGTACTTC.

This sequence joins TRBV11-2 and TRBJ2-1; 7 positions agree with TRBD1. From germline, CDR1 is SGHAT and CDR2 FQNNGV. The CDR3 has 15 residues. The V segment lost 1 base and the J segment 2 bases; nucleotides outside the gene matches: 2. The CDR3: CASSLGGQTYNEQFF. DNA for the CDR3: TGTGCCAGCAGCTTAGGGGGACAGACCTACAATGAGCAGTTCTTC.

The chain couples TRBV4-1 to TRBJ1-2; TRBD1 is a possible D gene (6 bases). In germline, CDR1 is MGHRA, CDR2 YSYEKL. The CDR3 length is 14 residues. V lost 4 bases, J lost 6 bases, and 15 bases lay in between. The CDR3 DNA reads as TGCGCCAGCAGCCTAGGACACAGGGCCGATGGCTACACCTTC. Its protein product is CASSLGHRADGYTF.

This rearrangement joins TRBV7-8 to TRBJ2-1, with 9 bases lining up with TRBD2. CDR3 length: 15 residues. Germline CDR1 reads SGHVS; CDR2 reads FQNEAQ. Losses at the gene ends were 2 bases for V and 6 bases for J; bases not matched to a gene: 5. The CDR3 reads CASSLMREGRNEQFF. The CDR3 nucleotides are TGTGCCAGCAGCTTAATGCGGGAGGGCCGCAATGAGCAGTTCTTC.

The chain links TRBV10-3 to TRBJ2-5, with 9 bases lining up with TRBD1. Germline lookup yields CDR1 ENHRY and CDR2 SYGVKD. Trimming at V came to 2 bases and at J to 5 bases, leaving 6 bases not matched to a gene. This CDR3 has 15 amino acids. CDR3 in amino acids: CAISETQGAGETQYF. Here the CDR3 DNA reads TGTGCCATCAGTGAGACACAGGGGGCTGGGGAGACCCAGTACTTC.